The rows below give T cell receptor beta chains drawn from one sample of a study of shared clonotypes between healthy human individuals. TCRdb's table, derived via immunoSEQ multiplex PCR, lists solely in-frame clones and lacks some. This sample yields about 1 million clones, of which about 75% are seen a single time; roughly 1.4% belongs to the top ten. Sequenced input: memory CD4+ T cells sorted from blood. These receptors were taken from a man between 18 and 35 years old in good health. Each CDR3 is given with its conserved first and last residue. D genes are given only for firm matches. The listing skips clone size in some rows; elsewhere it reads once, few, many or a size class.

cdr3_aa | cdr3_nt | v_call | d_call | cdr3_length | j_call | clone_size
CASSFGRRTSTDTQYF | TGTGCCAGCAGTTTTGGACGGAGGACCTCCACAGATACGCAGTATTTT | TRBV6-5 | NA | 16 | TRBJ2-3 | once
CASSRDRDNEQFF | TGTGCCAGCAGCAGGGACAGGGACAATGAGCAGTTCTTC | TRBV7-2 | TRBD1 | 13 | TRBJ2-1 | once
CASSLEGGQPQHF | TGTGCCAGCAGCTTAGAAGGGGGCCAGCCCCAGCATTTT | TRBV11-1 | TRBD1 | 13 | TRBJ1-5 | NA
CASSLVGQSSYEQYF | TGCGCCAGCAGCTTGGTAGGGCAGAGCTCCTACGAGCAGTACTTC | TRBV5-1 | NA | 15 | TRBJ2-7 | NA
CSVTGTGRLEQYF | TGCAGCGTGACCGGGACAGGGCGACTCGAGCAGTACTTC | TRBV29-1 | TRBD1 | 13 | TRBJ2-7 | NA
CASSQEGTGQPQHF | TGCGCCAGCAGCCAAGAAGGAACCGGTCAGCCCCAGCATTTT | TRBV4-3 | NA | 14 | TRBJ1-5 | NA
CASSLGTGANYGYTF | TGTGCCAGCAGCTTGGGGACAGGCGCTAACTATGGCTACACCTTC | TRBV7-2 | TRBD1 | 15 | TRBJ1-2 | NA
CASSPDAGARYEQYF | TGTGCCAGCTCACCAGACGCGGGGGCCAGATACGAGCAGTACTTC | TRBV18 | NA | 15 | TRBJ2-7 | NA
CASTPGRWNTEAFF | TGTGCCAGCACCCCTGGCCGGTGGAACACTGAAGCTTTCTTT | TRBV7-2 | NA | 14 | TRBJ1-1 | NA
CASSLAYGGSYNEQFF | TGTGCCAGCAGCTTAGCGTACGGGGGCTCCTACAATGAGCAGTTCTTC | TRBV7-2 | NA | 16 | TRBJ2-1 | NA
CASSRTGQRVYEQYF | TGTGCCAGCAGTCGTACGGGACAAAGAGTCTACGAGCAGTACTTC | TRBV11-2 | NA | 15 | TRBJ2-7 | NA
CASSPVSTGNEQYF | TGTGCCAGCTCACCAGTTTCGACAGGGAACGAGCAGTACTTC | TRBV18 | TRBD1 | 14 | TRBJ2-7 | NA
CASRWENRWDF | TGTGCCAGCAGATGGGAGAATCGGTGGGACTTC | TRBV28 | NA | 11 | TRBJ2-7 | NA
CASSFDRGFNNEQFF | TGCGCCAGCAGCTTCGACAGGGGTTTTAACAATGAGCAGTTCTTC | TRBV5-1 | TRBD1 | 15 | TRBJ2-1 | many
CASSYSHAGGTNEQYF | TGTGCCAGCAGTTACTCACATGCGGGGGGGACCAACGAGCAGTACTTC | TRBV6-6 | TRBD2 | 16 | TRBJ2-7 | NA
CASSQPRGASSYNSPLHF | TGTGCCAGCAGTCAACCCCGCGGGGCCAGCTCCTATAATTCACCCCTCCACTTT | TRBV28 | NA | 18 | TRBJ1-6 | NA
CASSPTALGAEAFF | TGTGCCAGCAGCCCCACCGCCCTGGGAGCTGAAGCTTTCTTT | TRBV16 | NA | 14 | TRBJ1-1 | NA
CASSPGSDGGHYGYTF | TGTGCCAGCTCACCGGGCAGCGACGGAGGTCACTATGGCTACACCTTC | TRBV18 | NA | 16 | TRBJ1-2 | NA
CASMKATGELFF | TGTGCCAGCATGAAGGCCACCGGGGAGCTGTTTTTT | TRBV6-1 | NA | 12 | TRBJ2-2 | NA
CASSSGQGYTEAFF | TGTGCCAGCAGCTCCGGACAGGGGTACACTGAAGCTTTCTTT | TRBV28 | TRBD1 | 14 | TRBJ1-1 | once
CASTQRQGSSTDTQYF | TGTGCCAGCACCCAGAGACAGGGGTCTAGCACAGATACGCAGTATTTT | TRBV6-6 | TRBD1 | 16 | TRBJ2-3 | NA
CASSTAGTVIYEQYF | TGTGCCAGCAGCACGGCCGGGACAGTGATCTACGAGCAGTACTTC | TRBV13 | TRBD1 | 15 | TRBJ2-7 | NA
CASSVALAGGSQETQYF | TGTGCCAGCAGCGTAGCTCTAGCGGGGGGTTCCCAAGAGACCCAGTACTTC | TRBV9 | TRBD2 | 17 | TRBJ2-5 | NA
CASSLYKEQPQHF | TGTGCCAGCAGCTTGTATAAGGAACAGCCCCAGCATTTT | TRBV5-6 | NA | 13 | TRBJ1-5 | NA
CASSLGSGGLQETQYF | TGTGCCAGCAGCTTAGGGAGCGGGGGCCTCCAAGAGACCCAGTACTTC | TRBV7-9 | TRBD2 | 16 | TRBJ2-5 | NA
CASSIGSTTPWKTQYF | TGTGCCAGTAGTATAGGTTCGACAACTCCATGGAAGACCCAGTACTTC | TRBV19 | NA | 16 | TRBJ2-5 | NA
CASSLGDWSSYNSPLHF | TGTGCCAGCAGCTTAGGGGACTGGAGCTCCTATAATTCACCCCTCCACTTT | TRBV7-2 | NA | 17 | TRBJ1-6 | NA
CASSGGLLGTDTQYF | TGTGCCAGCAGTGGAGGTCTTTTGGGCACAGATACGCAGTATTTT | TRBV2 | NA | 15 | TRBJ2-3 | few
CASSQDTSGAYEQYF | TGCGCCAGCAGCCAAGATACTAGCGGGGCCTACGAGCAGTACTTC | TRBV4-3 | TRBD2 | 15 | TRBJ2-7 | NA
CASSEVPDRAYGYTF | TGTGCCAGCAGTGAAGTCCCCGACAGAGCCTATGGCTACACCTTC | TRBV6-1 | NA | 15 | TRBJ1-2 | NA
CASRPGLNYGYTF | TGTGCCAGTAGGCCGGGACTTAACTATGGCTACACCTTC | TRBV19 | NA | 13 | TRBJ1-2 | NA
CASSVTPVEGPQHF | TGTGCCAGCAGTGTGACCCCCGTTGAGGGGCCCCAGCATTTT | TRBV2 | NA | 14 | TRBJ1-5 | NA
CASSQGQGVGDEQFF | TGCGCCAGCAGCCAAGGCCAGGGAGTTGGCGATGAGCAGTTCTTC | TRBV4-3 | NA | 15 | TRBJ2-1 | NA
CASSQGGQEAFF | TGCGCCAGCAGCCAGGGCGGGCAGGAAGCTTTCTTT | TRBV5-1 | NA | 12 | TRBJ1-1 | NA
CASSSEGLYEQYF | TGTGCCAGCAGCTCCGAGGGGCTCTACGAGCAGTACTTC | TRBV5-4 | NA | 13 | TRBJ2-7 | NA
CASSQDLAPDSSGNTIYF | TGCGCCAGCAGCCAAGATCTGGCCCCTGACAGCTCTGGAAACACCATATATTTT | TRBV4-3 | NA | 18 | TRBJ1-3 | NA
CASIKAGAPPDTQYF | TGTGCCAGCATTAAAGCGGGAGCTCCCCCAGATACGCAGTATTTT | TRBV27 | TRBD2 | 15 | TRBJ2-3 | NA
CAWTLDRGNTIYF | TGTGCCTGGACTCTGGACAGGGGGAACACCATATATTTT | TRBV30 | TRBD1 | 13 | TRBJ1-3 | NA
CASSLRSQRGGLDTQYF | TGTGCCAGCAGCTTACGGTCGCAGCGGGGGGGCCTAGATACGCAGTATTTT | TRBV7-9 | TRBD2 | 17 | TRBJ2-3 | NA
CAISEFRAGVTDTQYF | TGTGCCATCAGTGAGTTTAGGGCGGGAGTCACAGATACGCAGTATTTT | TRBV10-3 | TRBD2 | 16 | TRBJ2-3 | NA
CASSSGTPLAKNIQYF | TGTGCCAGCAGCTCCGGGACCCCTCTAGCCAAAAACATTCAGTACTTC | TRBV2 | NA | 16 | TRBJ2-4 | NA
CATSPGGQSGANVLTF | TGTGCCACCAGTCCGGGGGGACAGTCCGGGGCCAACGTCCTGACTTTC | TRBV15 | NA | 16 | TRBJ2-6 | NA
CASSEKIGTSGASPYEQYF | TGTGCCAGCAGTGAAAAGATAGGGACTAGCGGGGCTTCCCCCTACGAGCAGTACTTC | TRBV6-1 | TRBD2 | 19 | TRBJ2-7 | NA
CASSFNLLSYNEQFF | TGTGCCAGCAGCTTTAATCTGCTCTCCTACAATGAGCAGTTCTTC | TRBV7-2 | NA | 15 | TRBJ2-1 | NA
CASSLGGTGGTASYEQYF | TGCGCCAGCAGCCTGGGAGGGACAGGGGGCACCGCCTCCTACGAGCAGTACTTC | TRBV5-1 | TRBD1 | 18 | TRBJ2-7 | NA
CASRGESAINQPQHF | TGTGCCAGCAGGGGTGAGTCAGCCATCAATCAGCCCCAGCATTTT | TRBV2 | NA | 15 | TRBJ1-5 | NA
CASSLGLAGGIQYF | TGTGCCAGCAGCTTAGGCCTAGCGGGTGGGATTCAGTACTTC | TRBV11-2 | TRBD2 | 14 | TRBJ2-4 | NA
CASSEPLPYEQYF | TGTGCCAGCAGTGAACCCCTCCCCTACGAGCAGTACTTC | TRBV6-1 | NA | 13 | TRBJ2-7 | NA
CASSRWPGEQPQHF | TGTGCCAGCAGCAGGTGGCCAGGAGAACAGCCCCAGCATTTT | TRBV7-2 | NA | 14 | TRBJ1-5 | NA
CASSQDHTDNEQFF | TGCGCCAGCAGCCAAGATCACACAGACAATGAGCAGTTCTTC | TRBV4-3 | NA | 14 | TRBJ2-1 | few
CASSFYPPNSPLHF | TGCGCCAGCAGCTTTTACCCACCGAATTCACCCCTCCACTTT | TRBV5-1 | NA | 14 | TRBJ1-6 | NA
CASKEHEKLFF | TGTGCCAGCAAGGAGCATGAAAAACTGTTTTTT | TRBV6-1 | NA | 11 | TRBJ1-4 | NA
CASSLWDPLYQETQYF | TGTGCCAGCAGCTTATGGGACCCATTGTACCAAGAGACCCAGTACTTC | TRBV7-2 | NA | 16 | TRBJ2-5 | NA